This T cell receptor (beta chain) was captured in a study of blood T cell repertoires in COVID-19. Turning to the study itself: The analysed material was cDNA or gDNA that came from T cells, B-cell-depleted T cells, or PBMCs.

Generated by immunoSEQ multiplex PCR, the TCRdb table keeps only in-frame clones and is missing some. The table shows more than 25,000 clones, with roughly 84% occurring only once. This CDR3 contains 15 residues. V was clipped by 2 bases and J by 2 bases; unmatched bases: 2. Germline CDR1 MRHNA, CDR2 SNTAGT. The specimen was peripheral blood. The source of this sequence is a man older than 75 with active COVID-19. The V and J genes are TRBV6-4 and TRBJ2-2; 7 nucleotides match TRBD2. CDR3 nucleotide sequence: TGTGCCAGCAGTGACACGGGGGGAAACACCGGGGAGCTGTTTTTT. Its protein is CASSDTGGNTGELFF.